This TCR beta chain comes out of a study of CD8 T cells in Susac syndrome. Broader study findings: The study conceded that its TCR sequencing and HLA analysis involved relatively few individuals.

The germline V gene has CDR1 LGHNT and CDR2 FRNRAP. The length of the CDR3 is 18 residues. V gave up 5 bases and J gave up 0 bases; unmatched junction bases: 10. It was with random hexamers that about 0.45 to 1 ug RNA was reverse transcribed. Using its own MiXCR run on the immunoSEQ multiplex PCR reads, TCRdb lists one record per CDR3 protein. Of hundreds of thousands of distinct CDR3 sequences in the sample, about 85% were seen once. This clonotype was detected once. Its cognate antigen is unknown. The multiple sclerosis controls consisted of treatment-naive patients with relapsing-remitting disease, either stable or active.

This receptor was obtained from a human donor with multiple sclerosis. The sequenced sample was CD8+ T cells from PBMCs. The chain couples TRBV12-5 to TRBJ1-5; 10 positions agree with TRBD1. The CDR3: CASGKGQGRRYSNQPQHF. The CDR3 bases are TGTGCTAGTGGTAAGGGACAGGGGCGACGCTATAGCAATCAGCCCCAGCATTTT.